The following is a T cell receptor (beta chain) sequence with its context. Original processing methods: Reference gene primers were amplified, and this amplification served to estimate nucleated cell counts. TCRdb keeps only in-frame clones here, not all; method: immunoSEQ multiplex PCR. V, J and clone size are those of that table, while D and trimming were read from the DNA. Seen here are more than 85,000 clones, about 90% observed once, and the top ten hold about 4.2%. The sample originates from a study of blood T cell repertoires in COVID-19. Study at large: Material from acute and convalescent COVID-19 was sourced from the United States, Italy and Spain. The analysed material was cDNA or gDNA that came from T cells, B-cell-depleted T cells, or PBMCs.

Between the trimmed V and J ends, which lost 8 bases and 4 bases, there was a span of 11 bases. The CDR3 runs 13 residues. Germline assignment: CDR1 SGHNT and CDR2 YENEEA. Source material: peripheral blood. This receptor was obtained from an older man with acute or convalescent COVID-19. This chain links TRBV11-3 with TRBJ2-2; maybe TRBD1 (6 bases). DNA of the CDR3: TGTGCCAGCGGGGGCGCGAGCACCGGGGAGCTGTTTTTT. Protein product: CASGGASTGELFF.